Listed here are 14 T cell receptor beta chains from one sample, sequenced in a study of regulatory dendritic cells for organ transplantation. The assay was immunoSEQ multiplex PCR, and TCRdb's table has in-frame clones only and misses some. The sample records approximately 29,000 clones, roughly four fifths being singletons. The sequenced material came from naive CD4+ T cells from blood. Subset defined: CD45RA+ naive T cells. These receptor sequences come from a human donor in good health.

The CDR3 bases are TGTGCCATCAGTGTGGGAGGGGTCGACACTGAAGCTTTCTTT. It translates to CAISVGGVDTEAFF. The chain joins TRBV10-3 to TRBJ1-1; weak D call: TRBD1 (5 bases). Trimming took off 4 bases at V and 3 bases at J, with 12 bases between the two ends. Germline assignment: CDR1 ENHRY and CDR2 SYGVKD. The CDR3 length is 14 residues.

The CDR3 DNA reads as TGTGCCAGTAGTTTTCCGGGGGGACGGGATACGCAGTATTTT. It yields the protein CASSFPGGRDTQYF. V is TRBV19 and J is TRBJ2-3, with TRBD2 identical over 7 bases. This CDR3 spans 14 amino acids. CDR1 is LNHDA, CDR2 SQIVND, per germline (reference sequence). V lost 5 bases and J lost 6; bases outside the gene matches: 8.

Only one count was recorded for this clone. The rearrangement links TRBV7-2 to TRBJ2-1; TRBD2 matches 13 bases. Germline lookup yields CDR1 SGHTA and CDR2 FQGNSA. CDR3 length: 16 residues. V gave up 6 bases and J gave up 8 bases; unmatched junction bases: 10. The CDR3 DNA follows: TGTGCCAGCAGACTCCAGACTAGCGGGGGGATAGATGAGCAGTTCTTC. Translated: CASRLQTSGGIDEQFF.

The CDR3 spells CASSLYLVFTF. CDR3 nucleotides: TGTGCCAGCAGCTTGTATCTCGTTTTCACCTTC. The rearrangement uses TRBV5-4 and TRBJ1-2; D remains ambiguous. The CDR3 is made up of 11 amino acids. Trimming cost V 1 base and J 13 bases, with 11 bases left between them. Germline V gives CDR1 SGHNT, CDR2 YYREEE (reference sequence).

This clone was counted once. The chain has TRBV5-6 and TRBJ2-1; 8 bases align to TRBD2. The CDR3 loop spans 14 amino acids. Trimming cost V 2 bases and J 7 bases; bases outside gene matches: 5. Germline CDR1 reads SGHDT; CDR2 reads YYEEEE. In nucleotides, the CDR3 is TGTGCCAGCAGCTTCGGGGGGGCATGGAATGAGCAGTTCTTC. Amino acids: CASSFGGAWNEQFF.

The sample holds one count of this clone. The chain links TRBV27 to TRBJ1-2, with 11 bases matching TRBD1. The CDR3 has 14 residues. Germline V lookup: CDR1 MNHEY, CDR2 SMNVEV (reference sequence). The V segment lost 6 bases and the J segment 8 bases; nucleotides outside the gene matches: 8. CDR3: CASSRGQGVIGYTF. The CDR3 DNA follows: TGTGCCAGCAGCCGGGGACAGGGGGTTATCGGCTACACCTTC.

V usage is TRBV5-1 and J usage is TRBJ1-2, with 10 bases that match TRBD1. Germline CDR1 SGHRS, CDR2 YFSETQ. The length of the CDR3 is 15 residues. The V segment lost 4 bases and the J segment 6 bases; nucleotides outside the gene matches: 9. The chain's CDR3 is CASSPTTGGAHGYTF. Written as DNA, the CDR3 is TGCGCCAGCAGCCCTACGACAGGGGGCGCCCATGGCTACACCTTC.

The chain carries TRBV5-1 and TRBJ2-2; possible D gene TRBD1, 5 bases. V shed 0 bases and J shed 6 bases, with 12 bases lying between them. The V gene's germline CDR1 is SGHRS and CDR2 YFSETQ. The CDR3 extends over 15 amino acids. CDR3 DNA sequence: TGCGCCAGCAGCTTGGTGGACACCCCCCCCGGGGAGCTGTTTTTT. Encoded protein: CASSLVDTPPGELFF.

V is TRBV18 and J is TRBJ2-1; 7 positions match TRBD2. Germline assignment: CDR1 KGHSH and CDR2 LQKENI. V shed 6 bases, J shed 9 bases, and the junction held 8 bases outside the gene matches. The CDR3 contains 13 residues. This CDR3 reads CASSTSLASEQFF. DNA of the CDR3: TGTGCCAGCTCCACTTCACTAGCGAGTGAGCAGTTCTTC.

The chain recombines TRBV2 with TRBJ1-4; a weak D match, TRBD1 (6 bases). The V and J ends lost 4 bases and 8 bases respectively, with 8 bases between them. The CDR3 runs 12 residues. Germline assignment: CDR1 SNHLY and CDR2 FYNNEI. The chain's CDR3 is CASSATGEKLFF. CDR3 coding DNA: TGTGCCAGCAGTGCTACAGGGGAAAAACTGTTTTTT.

The chain is built from TRBV5-1 and TRBJ2-5, with TRBD2 as a possible D gene (5 bases). The CDR3 runs 14 residues. The germline V gene encodes CDR1 SGHRS and CDR2 YFSETQ. Trimming left V 3 bases short and J 2 bases short, with 11 bases between. CDR3 sequence reads: CASSSSSGQETQYF. DNA of the CDR3: TGCGCCAGCAGCTCCTCAAGCGGACAAGAGACCCAGTACTTC.

This chain links TRBV7-9 with TRBJ1-5; TRBD1 matches 7 bases. This CDR3 is 12 amino acids long. In germline, CDR1 is SEHNR, CDR2 FQNEAQ (reference sequence). V shed 5 bases, J shed 7 bases, and the junction held 2 bases outside the gene matches. Here the CDR3 reads CASSQGGQPQHF. The CDR3 DNA sequence: TGTGCCAGCAGCCAGGGGGGCCAGCCCCAGCATTTT.

The rearrangement joins TRBV7-3 to TRBJ2-3; D may be TRBD2 (6 bases). The CDR3 spans 15 residues. The V end lost 0 bases, the J end lost 2 bases, and 9 bases lay between the germline ends. Per germline, CDR1 SGHTA and CDR2 FQGTGA. The CDR3 DNA follows: TGTGCCAGCAGCTTAACCGGGACTTACACAGATACGCAGTATTTT. Its protein is CASSLTGTYTDTQYF.

The V call is TRBV19, the J call TRBJ2-1; possibly TRBD1 for D (6 bases). The V gene lost 6 bases and the J gene lost 4 bases, with 13 bases spanning the gap. Germline V gene sequence: CDR1 LNHDA, CDR2 SQIVND (reference sequence). This CDR3 region has 14 residues. The CDR3 protein is CASSPTGNYNEQFF. The CDR3, as DNA: TGTGCCAGTAGCCCGACAGGAAATTACAATGAGCAGTTCTTC.